These 23 T cell receptor beta chains share one sample of origin, sequenced in a study of blood T cells in healthy people across ages. It was with a sample-barcoded 5' primer and a J-beta primer mix that a second PCR of about 6 to 11 cycles was run. MiXCR, applied by TCRdb to the 5' RACE reads, yields one record per CDR3 protein. The data contain 600,000 to 800,000 distinct CDR3 sequences, 20% to 25% of them seen just once; the ten biggest clones take up roughly 3.9%. The sequencing input was blood. The receptors originated from a man in his 70s in good health.

V is TRBV7-3 and J is TRBJ2-1; tentatively, D is TRBD1 (5 bases). CDR3 length: 14 amino acids. Trimming left V 0 bases short and J 9 bases short, with 12 bases between. Germline CDR1 is SGHTA and CDR2 is FQGTGA. This CDR3 is CASSLTPQGTEQFF. The CDR3 nucleotides are TGTGCCAGCAGCTTAACTCCCCAGGGTACTGAGCAGTTCTTC.

This clonotype was seen only a few times. The rearrangement links TRBV6-6 to TRBJ2-5; D may match TRBD1 or TRBD2 (6 bases each). V was clipped by 0 bases and J by 3 bases, with 8 bases between them. The CDR3 runs 14 residues. Germline V gene sequence: CDR1 MNHNY, CDR2 SVGAGI (reference sequence). The CDR3 is CASSYSGGKETQYF. The CDR3 DNA is TGTGCCAGCAGTTACTCGGGGGGCAAAGAGACCCAGTACTTC.

This clonotype was counted between two and nine times. V and J are TRBV28 and TRBJ2-6; 7 bases are shared with TRBD2. Losses at the gene ends were 4 bases for V and 0 bases for J; bases not matched to a gene: 6. Germline lookup yields CDR1 MDHEN and CDR2 SYDVKM. This CDR3 contains 17 residues. CDR3 loop: CASSSPGLSSGANVLTF. The CDR3 region has the DNA TGTGCCAGCAGTTCTCCGGGACTAAGCTCTGGGGCCAACGTCCTGACTTTC.

This clonotype has a handful of counts. The chain has TRBV20-1 and TRBJ2-5; 8 nucleotides match TRBD2. Germline values: CDR1 DFQATT, CDR2 SNEGSKA (reference sequence). This CDR3 has 11 residues. For the CDR3, the DNA is TGCAGCAGACTAGCGAGAGAGACCCAGTACTTC. Translating gives CSRLARETQYF.

There are many counts of this clonotype. The gene calls are TRBV18 and TRBJ2-1; TRBD2 matches 13 bases. The CDR3 length is 15 residues. Trimming took 5 bases from V and 9 from J; bases not matched to a gene: 7. Germline V gene sequence: CDR1 KGHSH, CDR2 LQKENI. CDR3: CASSSWTSGRSEQFF. CDR3 nucleotide sequence: TGTGCCAGCTCATCGTGGACTAGCGGGAGATCTGAGCAGTTCTTC.

The V call is TRBV25-1, the J call TRBJ1-1; unclear D gene. Trimming took 0 bases from V and 7 from J, leaving 9 bases between them. Germline V lookup: CDR1 MGHDK, CDR2 SYGVNS. The CDR3 extends over 13 amino acids. CDR3 coding DNA: TGTGCCAGCAGTGAATATGGGCCTCTTGAAGCTTTCTTT. Translating it yields CASSEYGPLEAFF.

The chain recombines TRBV20-1 with TRBJ1-2, with D unresolved. The CDR3 is 15 amino acids. Germline values: CDR1 DFQATT, CDR2 SNEGSKA (reference sequence). V lost 0 bases to trimming and J lost 6 bases, with 17 bases between them. The CDR3 is CSARDRPLVTNGYTF. CDR3 DNA: TGCAGTGCTAGAGATCGGCCCCTCGTGACGAATGGCTACACCTTC.

V is TRBV5-1 and J is TRBJ2-2; a weak D match, TRBD1 (5 bases). V lost 2 bases and J lost 2, with 10 bases in between. Germline lookup yields CDR1 SGHRS and CDR2 YFSETQ. The CDR3 runs 15 residues. For the CDR3, the DNA is TGCGCCAGCAGCTTAGCCGACAGTAACACCGGGGAGCTGTTTTTT. It specifies CASSLADSNTGELFF.

This clonotype has more than one count but fewer than ten. V and J are TRBV5-1 and TRBJ2-7, with D tentatively TRBD2 (6 bases). Germline V gives CDR1 SGHRS, CDR2 YFSETQ. Trimming took off 0 bases at V and 3 bases at J, with 16 bases between the two ends. CDR3 length: 16 residues. The CDR3 protein is CASSLGTTTVVYEQYF. Written as DNA, the CDR3 is TGCGCCAGCAGCTTGGGGACTACTACGGTGGTCTACGAGCAGTACTTC.

The chain couples TRBV7-9 to TRBJ2-1; tentatively, D is TRBD1 or TRBD2 (5 bases each). In germline, CDR1 is SEHNR, CDR2 FQNEAQ (reference sequence). Trimming took 5 bases from V and 5 from J, leaving 13 bases between them. CDR3 length equals 14 residues. CDR3 residues: CASSARDQDNEQFF. DNA for the CDR3: TGTGCCAGCAGCGCCCGGGACCAGGACAATGAGCAGTTCTTC.

This clonotype turned up a few times. The chain couples TRBV14 to TRBJ1-6; D remains ambiguous. This CDR3 comprises 15 residues. CDR1 is SGHDN, CDR2 FVKESK, per germline. V was pared by 1 base and J by 3 bases, with 7 bases between. DNA of the CDR3: TGTGCCAGCAGCCAAGGCCTCGACTATAATTCACCCCTCCACTTT. It translates to CASSQGLDYNSPLHF. The whole variable domain, remainder taken from reference TRBV14 and TRBJ1-6, is EAGVTQFPSHSVIEKGQTVTLRCDPISGHDNLYWYRRVMGKEIKFLLHFVKESKQDESGMPNNRFLAERTGGTYSTLKVQPAELEDSGVYFCASSQGLDYNSPLHFGNGTRLTVT.

There are a few counts of this clonotype. The chain employs TRBV11-2 and TRBJ2-3; TRBD2 might be the D (6 bases). V gave up 5 bases and J gave up 5 bases, with 20 bases separating them. The CDR3 covers 16 residues. Germline V CDR1 and CDR2: SGHAT, FQNNGV. The CDR3 bases are TGTGCCAGCAGCCTGATGGGGCTAGGCGGGGAAGATACGCAGTATTTT. It encodes CASSLMGLGGEDTQYF.

The chain couples TRBV4-3 to TRBJ2-7, with 8 bases that match TRBD1. The CDR3 sequence is 16 residues long. The germline V gene encodes CDR1 LGHNA and CDR2 YSLEER. J lost 2 bases, V lost 0 bases, and 6 bases had no gene match. The CDR3 DNA is TGCGCCAGCAGCCAAGATCAGGGGGCGCAAACCTACGAGCAGTACTTC. It specifies CASSQDQGAQTYEQYF.

This clonotype has more than one count but fewer than ten. V is TRBV7-8 and J is TRBJ1-4, with D hard to call. The V end lost 0 bases, the J end lost 8 bases, and 10 bases lay between the germline ends. The CDR3 covers 14 residues. Germline loops: CDR1 SGHVS, CDR2 FQNEAQ. DNA of the CDR3: TGTGCCAGCAGCTTAGCGCCTCGGCGCGAAAAACTGTTTTTT. Translated: CASSLAPRREKLFF.

This chain uses TRBV20-1 with TRBJ2-1, with D possibly being TRBD2 (5 bases). V gave up 2 bases and J gave up 9 bases, with 20 bases separating them. Germline V gene sequence: CDR1 DFQATT, CDR2 SNEGSKA (reference sequence). The CDR3 consists of 15 residues. The CDR3 DNA is TGCAGTGCTAGATACATGGGAGTAGCGAAGTGTGAGCAGTTCTTC. Protein product: CSARYMGVAKCEQFF.

This clonotype was found a few times. The gene calls are TRBV12-3 or TRBV12-4 and TRBJ2-5; TRBD1 matches 8 bases. Losses at the gene ends were 6 bases for V and 1 base for J; bases not matched to a gene: 7. The CDR3 extends over 15 amino acids. This CDR3 reads CASSQTGVSQETQYF. Written as DNA, the CDR3 is TGTGCCAGCAGCCAGACAGGGGTTAGCCAAGAGACCCAGTACTTC.

The sample holds a few counts of this clonotype. This chain joins TRBV4-1 and TRBJ1-6; D is unclear. The germline V and J ends were trimmed by 3 bases and 0 bases, with 21 bases remaining between them. CDR3 length equals 20 residues. CDR1 and CDR2 (germline): MGHRA, YSYEKL. CDR3 bases: TGCGCCAGCAGCCATCAAATACTAGGGAGAACTGGCTCCTATAATTCACCCCTCCACTTT. Translating it yields CASSHQILGRTGSYNSPLHF.

This clonotype was detected once. This CDR3 is missing its conserved last phenylalanine or tryptophan, likely due to a read error. In DNA form, the CDR3 reads TGCGCCGGCAGCGAGGGCTCTGGGGCCAACGTCCTGACTAAC. Translated: CAGSEGSGANVLTN. This rearrangement joins TRBV5-1 to TRBJ2-6, with a weak D call TRBD2 (5 bases). The CDR3 runs 14 residues. CDR1 and CDR2 from the germline V gene are SGHRS and YFSETQ.

The V and J genes are TRBV20-1 and TRBJ2-5; perhaps TRBD2 as D (6 bases). CDR1 is DFQATT, CDR2 SNEGSKA, per germline (reference sequence). Trimming left V 3 bases short and J 5 bases short, with 22 bases between. This CDR3 has 16 residues. The CDR3 coding sequence is TGCAGTGCTAGGGCTCCTAGCGACAATTGGGGGGAGACCCAGTACTTC. Translated, it gives CSARAPSDNWGETQYF.

This clonotype was counted a few times. V usage is TRBV6-1 and J usage is TRBJ1-1, with a weak D call TRBD1 (5 bases). The CDR3 length is 15 residues. Trimming shortened V by 1 base and J by 3 bases, and 12 bases separated the two germline ends. Germline V lookup: CDR1 MNHNS, CDR2 SASEGT. The CDR3 region has the DNA TGTGCCAGCAGTGAAGTGGGGGGTTGGGACACTGAAGCTTTCTTT. Amino acids: CASSEVGGWDTEAFF.

The table lists this clonotype with many counts. The V call is TRBV20-1, the J call TRBJ2-7, with D maybe TRBD2 (5 bases). The CDR3 loop spans 16 amino acids. Germline values: CDR1 DFQATT, CDR2 SNEGSKA (reference sequence). V lost 3 bases and J lost 6, with 24 bases in between. The CDR3 region has the DNA TGCAGTGCTAGGGGAGATGCATTGGATTCTGCCTCCGAGCAGTACTTC. Protein product: CSARGDALDSASEQYF.

In its sample, this clonotype was seen a few times. The chain is built from TRBV7-9 and TRBJ2-6, with a tentative D call TRBD1 (6 bases). CDR3 length equals 18 residues. Germline V gene lookup returns CDR1 SEHNR and CDR2 FQNEAQ (reference sequence). Trimming left V 8 bases short and J 0 bases short, with 20 bases between. The CDR3, as DNA: TGTGCCAGCCGCCCGCAGGGGACATTTGTCTCTGGGGCCAACGTCCTGACTTTC. It yields the protein CASRPQGTFVSGANVLTF.

The chain is built from TRBV27 and TRBJ2-1; possible D gene TRBD2, 5 bases. V lost 11 bases and J lost 9, with 8 bases in between. Germline CDR1 MNHEY, CDR2 SMNVEV (reference sequence). This CDR3 spans 9 amino acids. CDR3 DNA sequence: TGTGCCGGCGGGTTTGAGCAGTTCTTC. This translates into CAGGFEQFF.